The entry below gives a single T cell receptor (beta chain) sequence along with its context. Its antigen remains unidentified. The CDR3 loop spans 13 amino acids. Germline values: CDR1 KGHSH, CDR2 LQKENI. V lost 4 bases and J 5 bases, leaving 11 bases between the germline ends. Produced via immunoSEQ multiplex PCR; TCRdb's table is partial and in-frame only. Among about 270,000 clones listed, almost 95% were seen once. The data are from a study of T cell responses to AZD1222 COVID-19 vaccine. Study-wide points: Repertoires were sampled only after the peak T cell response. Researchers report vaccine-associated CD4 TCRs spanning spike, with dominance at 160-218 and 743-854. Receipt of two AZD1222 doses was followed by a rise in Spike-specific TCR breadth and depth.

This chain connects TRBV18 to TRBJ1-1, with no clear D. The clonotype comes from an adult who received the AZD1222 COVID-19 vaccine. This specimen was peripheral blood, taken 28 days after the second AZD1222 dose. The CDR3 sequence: CASSQVVGTEAFF. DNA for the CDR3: TGTGCCAGCTCACAAGTCGTAGGTACTGAAGCTTTCTTT.